Below, 17 T cell receptor beta chains from the same sample are listed, as sequenced in a study of shared clonotypes between healthy human individuals. Clones were read by immunoSEQ multiplex PCR, and TCRdb kept only the in-frame ones, dropping some. Among 1,500,000 or so clones listed, approximately 98.5% were seen once. Material: naive CD4+ T cells sorted from blood. Described subset: CD45RA+ positively selected. These receptors came from a young man in good health.

The chain recombines TRBV6-6 with TRBJ1-1; D not resolved. Germline values: CDR1 MNHNY, CDR2 SVGAGI (reference sequence). CDR3 size: 14 residues. Trimming left V 0 bases short and J 0 bases short, with 5 bases between. In DNA, the CDR3 is TGTGCCAGCAGTTACTCAGTCATGAACACTGAAGCTTTCTTT. This translates into CASSYSVMNTEAFF.

The DNA for the CDR3 is TGTGCCAGCATCTCCACTAGTATCGGGTCCGCCGCCGGGGAGCTGTTTTTT. Translated, it gives CASISTSIGSAAGELFF. The V gene is TRBV7-9, the J gene TRBJ2-2; TRBD2 might be the D (5 bases). There are 17 residues in the CDR3. Trimming stripped 7 bases from V and 6 bases from J, with 24 bases between. The V gene's germline CDR1 is SEHNR and CDR2 FQNEAQ (reference sequence).

V gene TRBV27 combines with J gene TRBJ2-7; the match to TRBD2 covers 12 bases. The J segment lost 1 base and the V segment lost 5 bases, leaving 6 bases of the junction unmatched. CDR3 length: 16 amino acids. Germline values: CDR1 MNHEY, CDR2 SMNVEV (reference sequence). CDR3 nucleotide sequence: TGTGCCAGCAGTGCCACTCTAGCGGGAGGGTCCTACGAGCAGTACTTC. Its translation: CASSATLAGGSYEQYF.

This clone was observed a single time. V gene TRBV14 combines with J gene TRBJ2-7; D call uncertain. The CDR3 is 13 residues long. Trimming took off 3 bases at V and 9 bases at J, with 15 bases between the two ends. The germline CDR1 and CDR2 sequences are SGHDN and FVKESK. The CDR3 sequence: CASSQRQIDGQYF. CDR3 nucleotides: TGTGCCAGCAGCCAGCGGCAGATTGACGGGCAGTACTTC. Based on the CDR3 plus reference TRBV14 and TRBJ2-7, the full variable domain is EAGVTQFPSHSVIEKGQTVTLRCDPISGHDNLYWYRRVMGKEIKFLLHFVKESKQDESGMPNNRFLAERTGGTYSTLKVQPAELEDSGVYFCASSQRQIDGQYFGPGTRLTVT.

This clone was recorded only once. The chain carries TRBV5-4 and TRBJ2-5; a weak D match, TRBD1 (6 bases). This CDR3 comprises 15 residues. The V and J ends lost 3 bases and 3 bases respectively, with 15 bases between them. Germline CDR1 is SGHNT and CDR2 is YYREEE (reference sequence). The CDR3 nucleotides are TGTGCCAGCAGCTCCACGACAGGACTTGAAGAGACCCAGTACTTC. It encodes CASSSTTGLEETQYF.

This chain joins TRBV30 and TRBJ1-5; no reliable D call. The germline V gene encodes CDR1 GTSNPN and CDR2 SVGIG (reference sequence). V shed 4 bases and J shed 9 bases, with 16 bases lying between them. This CDR3 spans 13 amino acids. The CDR3 nucleotides read TGTGCCTGGACCCGGTCGGCAAATTCGCCCCAGCATTTT. Translated, it gives CAWTRSANSPQHF.

The chain carries TRBV5-1 and TRBJ2-3, with TRBD2 matching over 12 bases. The ends lost 0 bases at V and 1 base at J; junction bases unmatched: 6. Germline-derived CDR1 and CDR2 are SGHRS and YFSETQ. The CDR3 sequence is 18 residues long. The DNA for the CDR3 is TGCGCCAGCAGCTTGGCCACTAGCGGGAGGCCTGGCACAGATACGCAGTATTTT. It yields the protein CASSLATSGRPGTDTQYF.

The V gene is TRBV7-9, the J gene TRBJ2-1; D gene unclear. Trimming removed 5 bases from V and 7 bases from J, with 6 bases in between. Looked up from germline, CDR1 is SEHNR and CDR2 is FQNEAQ (reference sequence). The CDR3 contains 11 residues. CDR3 sequence reads: CASSPRNEQFF. The CDR3 DNA sequence: TGTGCCAGCAGCCCTCGGAATGAGCAGTTCTTC.

The chain couples TRBV27 to TRBJ1-5, with 7 bases that match TRBD1. J was trimmed by 5 bases and V by 1 base; bases with no gene match: 8. CDR3 length equals 16 residues. CDR1 and CDR2 from the germline V gene are MNHEY and SMNVEV (reference sequence). The CDR3, as DNA: TGTGCCAGCAGTTTATGGGTGACAGGGCGAGATCAGCCCCAGCATTTT. This sequence encodes CASSLWVTGRDQPQHF.

This sequence joins TRBV16 and TRBJ2-7; D unclear. Trimming left V 2 bases short and J 3 bases short, with 8 bases between. The CDR3 consists of 13 residues. Germline CDR1 KGHSY, CDR2 FQNENV. The CDR3 sequence: CASSQVVGYEQYF. DNA for the CDR3: TGTGCCAGCAGCCAAGTGGTGGGCTACGAGCAGTACTTC. Filled out from reference TRBV16 and TRBJ2-7, the complete variable domain reads GEEVAQTPKHLVRGEGQKAKLYCAPIKGHSYVFWYQQVLKNEFKFLISFQNENVFDETGMPKERFSAKCLPNSPCSLEIQATKLEDSAVYFCASSQVVGYEQYFGPGTRLTVT.

The genes are TRBV9 and TRBJ1-2; TRBD1 might be the D (6 bases). The germline V gene has CDR1 SGDLS and CDR2 YYNGEE. The V end was cut by 1 base, the J end by 4 bases, with 14 bases between. This CDR3 has 15 amino acids. The CDR3 loop reads CASSVRSGGPYGYTF. The CDR3 DNA is TGTGCCAGCAGCGTAAGGTCCGGGGGCCCCTATGGCTACACCTTC.

The chain recombines TRBV7-8 with TRBJ2-7, with 10 bases matching TRBD1. From germline, CDR1 is SGHVS and CDR2 FQNEAQ. The CDR3 length is 15 residues. The V segment lost 1 base and the J segment 4 bases; nucleotides outside the gene matches: 4. For the CDR3, the DNA is TGTGCCAGCAGCTTAGAGACAGGGGGCGGATACGAGCAGTACTTC. This gives the protein CASSLETGGGYEQYF.

This clone appeared once. This chain links TRBV7-9 with TRBJ2-7; D might be TRBD2 (5 bases). Trimming cost V 2 bases and J 3 bases, with 11 bases left between them. This CDR3 contains 14 residues. Germline V gene sequence: CDR1 SEHNR, CDR2 FQNEAQ (reference sequence). The CDR3 protein is CASSLTQGGYEQYF. The CDR3, as DNA: TGTGCCAGCAGCTTAACCCAAGGAGGCTACGAGCAGTACTTC.

The rearrangement joins TRBV5-1 to TRBJ2-5; 7 bases are a match to TRBD1. The V and J ends lost 3 bases and 1 base, in that order; junction bases with no gene match: 3. This CDR3 comprises 14 residues. Looked up from germline, CDR1 is SGHRS and CDR2 is YFSETQ. CDR3 coding DNA: TGCGCCAGCAGCTCACAGGGGACCCAAGAGACCCAGTACTTC. This encodes CASSSQGTQETQYF.

The chain links TRBV7-9 to TRBJ2-3; TRBD2 agrees at 7 bases. The CDR3 loop spans 17 amino acids. Germline CDR1 reads SEHNR; CDR2 reads FQNEAQ (reference sequence). V shed 5 bases and J 1 base; nucleotides not matched to a gene: 12. The chain's CDR3 is CASSVAGARPGTDTQYF. CDR3 DNA: TGTGCCAGCAGCGTGGCGGGAGCCCGCCCGGGCACAGATACGCAGTATTTT.

The chain combines TRBV2 with TRBJ2-7; TRBD2 aligns across 10 bases. CDR3 size: 14 residues. V was clipped by 6 bases and J by 6 bases; unmatched bases: 8. CDR1 and CDR2 from the germline V gene are SNHLY and FYNNEI. CDR3: CASSQAGGFGEQYF. CDR3 DNA: TGTGCCAGCAGCCAAGCGGGAGGGTTTGGCGAGCAGTACTTC. The full variable domain, in which reference TRBV2 and TRBJ2-7 provide the parts outside the CDR3, is EPEVTQTPSHQVTQMGQEVILRCVPISNHLYFYWYRQILGQKVEFLVSFYNNEISEKSEIFDDQFSVERPDGSNFTLKIRSTKLEDSAMYFCASSQAGGFGEQYFGPGTRLTVT.

This chain joins TRBV5-4 and TRBJ2-7; TRBD2 matches 10 bases. The CDR3 consists of 14 residues. Germline-derived CDR1 and CDR2 are SGHNT and YYREEE (reference sequence). The ends lost 3 bases at V and 3 bases at J; junction bases unmatched: 3. The CDR3 sequence: CASSSGLARYEQYF. The DNA of the CDR3 is TGTGCCAGCAGCTCGGGACTAGCGCGCTACGAGCAGTACTTC.